The following is a T cell receptor beta chain sequence with its context. Its antigen is still unknown. No much larger clonotype is one base removed from it; base qualities were not supplied. Every bulk PBMC sample had a fixed 350 ng of DNA loaded. The immunoSEQ TCRb Assay kit was used according to manufacturer instructions to amplify TCR beta CDR3 sequences from genomic DNA. The KAPA Library Quantification Kit for Illumina platforms was used to quantify pooled libraries by qPCR. Pooled libraries were clustered at about 0.55-1.2 pM and sequenced on an Illumina NextSeq 500. The original pipeline was this. TCR data were analyzed using immunoSEQ ANALYZER and the R LymphoSeq package. A rearrangement efficiency score was calculated as productive divided by the sum of productive and non-productive CDR3 sequences. Clonality was measured with the Gini coefficient and diversity with the Renyi index at alpha=1, compared pairwise between timepoints within each patient. Clonal relatedness, based on an edit distance of 3, and repertoire similarity, based on the Bhattacharyya coefficient, were both computed in LymphoSeq. Linear discriminant analysis on week-3 changes in clonality and diversity was built with the R MASS and caret packages to classify response. What TCRdb holds here is the immuneACCESS table cut down to in-frame rearrangements. Part of the clones is not present; checked against another copy, under half of the missing clones reflect an unresolved V gene, and the others are unexplained. That table furnishes V, J and clone size, whereas the DNA furnished D and trimming. The sample table contains approximately 7,000 clones; only one count was recorded for over 80% of them. The ten largest clones capture around 35% of the sample.

This sample is part of a study of blood T cell dynamics during melanoma immunotherapy (dated by TCRdb to between 2020 and 2021). Notes on the research overall: Patients had metastatic melanoma and received first-line pembrolizumab or nivolumab plus ipilimumab as standard of care in the United Kingdom. The training cohort was made up of consecutive patients, while a further independent group of patients from the same centre was pooled to form an external validation set. To find early correlates of response, peripheral T cell receptor repertoires were profiled in metastatic melanoma patients before and after one cycle of checkpoint inhibitor therapy.

The investigation overall reported the following: Patients who later achieved disease control showed a bifurcated PBMC repertoire reorganization at W3, with increased clonality or increased diversity, unlike progressors. Whether the T cell clones behind the repertoire changes were melanoma-specific or instead reflected general immune activation was something the study could not determine. The relatively small sample size was acknowledged as something that could potentially limit how far the results can be generalized.

Sample time point, as interpreted from the label and publication: pre-treatment baseline. Blood samples were collected before treatment (T0) and at week 3 (W3), after the first cycle of checkpoint blockade. Except for two patients with rapid clinical progression, response was assessed 12 weeks after the first infusion by RECIST 1.1; disease control meant complete response, partial response or stable disease. Any patient who had received prior systemic cancer treatment, was on concomitant immunosuppressant therapy or had synchronous other active malignancies was excluded. Bulk PBMC and plasma cell-free DNA were both sequenced for TCR beta so that circulating cells and T cell turnover could be tracked. PBMC were isolated from blood with Lymphoprep and SepMate tubes, followed by red cell lysis. QIAamp DNA Blood Mini kits were used to extract DNA from PBMC and from sorted T cell subsets. Looking up the germline V gene yields CDR1 LGHNA and CDR2 YNFKEQ. The CDR3, from cysteine to phenylalanine, totals 14 residues. Only CDR3 DNA is held: 42 bases, read in frame from base 1. V was cut back by 0 bases and J by 14 bases, leaving a gap of 14 bases between them.

This receptor was taken from a human donor with melanoma. Some clones in this sample may be carry-over from other donors' samples. Specimen: blood, collected from a patient treated with checkpoint blockade. The chain employs TRBV4-2 and TRBJ1-6; the D gene cannot be resolved reliably. At the DNA level, the sequence is TGTGCCAGCAGCCAAGATTCAGCCGAGCAAGCCCTCCACTTT. Protein translation: CASSQDSAEQALHF.